The rows below give T cell receptor beta chains drawn from one sample of a study of shared clonotypes between healthy human individuals. Repertoires were generated with immunoSEQ multiplex PCR, while TCRdb's copy carries only in-frame clones and drops some. Among approximately 530,000 clones listed, around 96% were seen once. The material sequenced was naive CD4+ T cells sorted from blood. These TCRs come from a woman younger than 45 in good health. CDR3s include the opening cysteine and the closing phenylalanine or tryptophan. The D gene is left open where the match is weak. Rows may omit the clone size; those that give it use once, few, many or a size class.

CDR3nt,CDR3aa,j_gene,v_gene,abundance,d_gene
TGTGCCAGCAGCCCTAATGCTGGGTTTGGCTACGAGCAGTACTTC,CASSPNAGFGYEQYF,TRBJ2-7,TRBV7-2,.,.
TGTGCCAGTAGTCCCGCACCGAGGACAGGGCTTTATAACTATGGCTACACCTTC,CASSPAPRTGLYNYGYTF,TRBJ1-2,TRBV19,.,TRBD1
TGTGCCAGCTCACCACCGCGGGCGGGAGGCACAGATACGCAGTATTTT,CASSPPRAGGTDTQYF,TRBJ2-3,TRBV18,.,TRBD2
TGTGCCAGCAGCGGACAGGGGGCACCTACCTACGAGCAGTACTTC,CASSGQGAPTYEQYF,TRBJ2-7,TRBV6-1,.,TRBD1
TGTGCCAGCAGTTCAACAGATGGGACAAGGGGTTCACCCCTCCACTTT,CASSSTDGTRGSPLHF,TRBJ1-6,TRBV28,.,.
TGTGCCAGCAGCCCAGGACTAAGAATGGTGTCGGTGAACACTGAAGCTTTCTTT,CASSPGLRMVSVNTEAFF,TRBJ1-1,TRBV9,.,.
TGTGCCAGCAGCCCCCGGAGGGCGGCAAACCCCTACGAGCAGTACTTC,CASSPRRAANPYEQYF,TRBJ2-7,TRBV5-6,.,.
TGTGCCTGGAGTGTACGGAAGAACACTGAAGCTTTCTTT,CAWSVRKNTEAFF,TRBJ1-1,TRBV30,few,.
TGTGCCAGCAGCTTCTATCTAGCGGGGGAGCTCTACGAGCAGTACTTC,CASSFYLAGELYEQYF,TRBJ2-7,TRBV5-4,.,TRBD2
TGTGCCAGCGTTAGCGGGACCACCTACGAGCAGTACTTC,CASVSGTTYEQYF,TRBJ2-7,TRBV27,.,TRBD2
TGTGCCATCTCACTCCAGGGAAACCAAGAGACCCAGTACTTC,CAISLQGNQETQYF,TRBJ2-5,TRBV10-3,.,.
TGTGCCAGCAGCTTACAATATAACATGAATGAGCAGTTCTTC,CASSLQYNMNEQFF,TRBJ2-1,TRBV7-9,.,.
TGTGCCAGCAGCTCCGGACAGGGTCTGTACGAGCAGTACTTC,CASSSGQGLYEQYF,TRBJ2-7,TRBV5-5,.,TRBD1
TGTGCCAGCAGGACCGGGACCGCATCTCAGCCCCAGCATTTT,CASRTGTASQPQHF,TRBJ1-5,TRBV28,.,.
TGTGCCAGCATGGTGGCCACTGAAGCTTTCTTT,CASMVATEAFF,TRBJ1-1,TRBV28,.,.
TGTGCCAGCGCCAAAGGGACCCCTTGGGGCTACACCTTC,CASAKGTPWGYTF,TRBJ1-2,TRBV7-9,once,.
TGTGCCAGCAGTACAGGGTTTATGAATCAGCCCCAGCATTTT,CASSTGFMNQPQHF,TRBJ1-5,TRBV28,.,.
TGTGCCAACAGCTCAATACCAGGGAGTCTCCAGCATTTT,CANSSIPGSLQHF,TRBJ1-5,TRBV7-3,.,.
TGTGCCAGCAGCCTGCAGCCGGACAGGGCTAAGGAGCAGTACTTC,CASSLQPDRAKEQYF,TRBJ2-7,TRBV28,.,TRBD1